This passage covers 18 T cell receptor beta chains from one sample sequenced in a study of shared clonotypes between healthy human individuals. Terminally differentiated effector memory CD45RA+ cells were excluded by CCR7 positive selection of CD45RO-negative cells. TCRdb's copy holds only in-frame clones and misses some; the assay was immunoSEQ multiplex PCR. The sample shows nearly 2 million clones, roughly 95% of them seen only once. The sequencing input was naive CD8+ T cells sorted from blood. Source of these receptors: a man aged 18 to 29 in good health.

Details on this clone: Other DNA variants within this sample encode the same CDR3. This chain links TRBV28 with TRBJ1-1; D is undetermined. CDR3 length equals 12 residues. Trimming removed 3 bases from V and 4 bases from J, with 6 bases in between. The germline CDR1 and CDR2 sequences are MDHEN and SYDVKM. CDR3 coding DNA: TGTGCCAGCAGTTTGGTAGGCACTGAAGCTTTCTTT. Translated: CASSLVGTEAFF. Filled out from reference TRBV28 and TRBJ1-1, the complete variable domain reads DVKVTQSSRYLVKRTGEKVFLECVQDMDHENMFWYRQDPGLGLRLIYFSYDVKMKEKGDIPEGYSVSREKKERFSLILESASTNQTSMYLCASSLVGTEAFFGQGTRLTVV.

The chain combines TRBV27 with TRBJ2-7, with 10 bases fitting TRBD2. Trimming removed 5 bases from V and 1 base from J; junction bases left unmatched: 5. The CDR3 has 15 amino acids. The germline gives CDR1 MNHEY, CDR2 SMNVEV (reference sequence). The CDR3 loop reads CASSPSGGLSYEQYF. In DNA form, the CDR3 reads TGTGCCAGCAGTCCTAGCGGGGGCCTATCCTACGAGCAGTACTTC.

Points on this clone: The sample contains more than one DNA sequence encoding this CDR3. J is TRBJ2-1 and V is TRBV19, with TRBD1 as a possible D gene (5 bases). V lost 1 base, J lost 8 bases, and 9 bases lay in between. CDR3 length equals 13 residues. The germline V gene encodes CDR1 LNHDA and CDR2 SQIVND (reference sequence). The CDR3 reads CASSIGQGYEQFF. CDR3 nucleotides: TGTGCCAGTAGTATAGGGCAGGGCTATGAGCAGTTCTTC.

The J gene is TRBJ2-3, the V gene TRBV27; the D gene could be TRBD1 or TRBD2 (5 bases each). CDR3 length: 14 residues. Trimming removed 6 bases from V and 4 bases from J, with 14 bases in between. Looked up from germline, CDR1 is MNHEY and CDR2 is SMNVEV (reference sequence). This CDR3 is CASRWGSGADTQYF. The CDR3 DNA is TGTGCCAGCAGGTGGGGCAGCGGAGCAGATACGCAGTATTTT.

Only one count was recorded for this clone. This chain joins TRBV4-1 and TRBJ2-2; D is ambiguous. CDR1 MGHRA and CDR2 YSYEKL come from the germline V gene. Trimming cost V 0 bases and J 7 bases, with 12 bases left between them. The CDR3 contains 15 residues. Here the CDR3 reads CASSQEPYLDGELFF. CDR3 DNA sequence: TGCGCCAGCAGCCAAGAACCTTACTTGGACGGGGAGCTGTTTTTT.

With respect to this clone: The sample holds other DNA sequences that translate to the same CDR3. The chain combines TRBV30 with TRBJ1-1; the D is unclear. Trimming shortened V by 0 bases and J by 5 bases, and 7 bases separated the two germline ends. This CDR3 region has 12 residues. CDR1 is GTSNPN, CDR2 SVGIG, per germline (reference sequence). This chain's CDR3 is CAWSVIGTEAFF. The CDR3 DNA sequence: TGTGCCTGGAGTGTAATAGGAACTGAAGCTTTCTTT.

As DNA, the CDR3 is TGTGCCAGCAGCTTATGGACAGAAGAGACCCAGTACTTC. This sequence encodes CASSLWTEETQYF. V usage is TRBV5-4 and J usage is TRBJ2-5; possible D gene TRBD1, 6 bases. Germline loops: CDR1 SGHNT, CDR2 YYREEE (reference sequence). This CDR3 is built from 13 residues. With 2 bases removed from V and 3 bases from J, the gap between germline ends came to 8 bases.

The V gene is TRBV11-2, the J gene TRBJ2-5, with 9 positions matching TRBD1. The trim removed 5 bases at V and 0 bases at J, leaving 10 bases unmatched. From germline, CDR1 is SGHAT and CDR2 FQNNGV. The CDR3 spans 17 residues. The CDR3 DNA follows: TGTGCCAGCAGCCCGAGCCTGGACAGGGGTTACCAAGAGACCCAGTACTTC. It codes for CASSPSLDRGYQETQYF.

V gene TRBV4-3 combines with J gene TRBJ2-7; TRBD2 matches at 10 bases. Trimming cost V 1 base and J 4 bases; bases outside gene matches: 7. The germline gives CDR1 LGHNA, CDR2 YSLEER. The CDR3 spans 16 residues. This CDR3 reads CASSQGSVAGGYEQYF. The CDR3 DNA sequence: TGCGCCAGCAGCCAAGGGTCGGTAGCGGGAGGATACGAGCAGTACTTC.

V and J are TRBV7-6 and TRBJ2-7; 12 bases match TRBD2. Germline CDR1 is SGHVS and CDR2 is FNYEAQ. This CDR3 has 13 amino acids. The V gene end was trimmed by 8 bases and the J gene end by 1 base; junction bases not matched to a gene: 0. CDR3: CASGLAGSYEQYF. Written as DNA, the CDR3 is TGTGCCAGCGGACTAGCGGGGTCCTACGAGCAGTACTTC.

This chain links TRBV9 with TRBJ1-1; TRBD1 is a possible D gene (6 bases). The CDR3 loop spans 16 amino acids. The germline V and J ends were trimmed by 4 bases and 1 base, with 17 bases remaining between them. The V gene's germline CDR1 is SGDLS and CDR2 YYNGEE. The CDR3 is CASSPGPPTGNTEAFF. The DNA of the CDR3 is TGTGCCAGCAGCCCAGGCCCCCCGACAGGGAACACTGAAGCTTTCTTT.

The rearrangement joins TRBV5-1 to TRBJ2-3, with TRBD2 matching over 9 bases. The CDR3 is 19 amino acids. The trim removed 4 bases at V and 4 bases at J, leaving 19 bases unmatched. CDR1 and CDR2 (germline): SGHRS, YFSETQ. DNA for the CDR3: TGCGCCAGCAGCCCCCGGGGACTAGCTCTCCCTACGGTCTCAGATACGCAGTATTTT. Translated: CASSPRGLALPTVSDTQYF.

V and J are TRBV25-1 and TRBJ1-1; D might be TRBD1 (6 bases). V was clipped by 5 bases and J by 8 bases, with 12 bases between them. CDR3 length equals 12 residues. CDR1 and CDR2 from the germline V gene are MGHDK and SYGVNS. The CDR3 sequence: CASSNSDREAFF. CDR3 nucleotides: TGTGCCAGCAGTAATTCTGACAGGGAAGCTTTCTTT.

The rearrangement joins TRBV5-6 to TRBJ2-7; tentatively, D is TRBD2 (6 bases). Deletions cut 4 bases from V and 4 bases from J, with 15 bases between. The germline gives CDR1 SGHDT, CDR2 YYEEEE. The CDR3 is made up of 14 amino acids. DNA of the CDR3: TGTGCCAGCAGCCTGGGGGGTATTGAGTACGAGCAGTACTTC. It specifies CASSLGGIEYEQYF. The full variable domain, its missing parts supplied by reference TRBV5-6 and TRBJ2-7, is DAGVTQSPTHLIKTRGQQVTLRCSPKSGHDTVSWYQQALGQGPQFIFQYYEEEERQRGNFPDRFSGHQFPNYSSELNVNALLLGDSALYLCASSLGGIEYEQYFGPGTRLTVT.

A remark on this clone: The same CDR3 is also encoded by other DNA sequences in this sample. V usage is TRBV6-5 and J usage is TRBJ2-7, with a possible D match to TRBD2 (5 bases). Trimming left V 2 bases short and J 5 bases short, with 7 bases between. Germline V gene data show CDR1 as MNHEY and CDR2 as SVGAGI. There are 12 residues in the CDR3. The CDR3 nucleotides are TGTGCCAGCAGTTACGAGGGTAACGAGCAGTACTTC. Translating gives CASSYEGNEQYF.

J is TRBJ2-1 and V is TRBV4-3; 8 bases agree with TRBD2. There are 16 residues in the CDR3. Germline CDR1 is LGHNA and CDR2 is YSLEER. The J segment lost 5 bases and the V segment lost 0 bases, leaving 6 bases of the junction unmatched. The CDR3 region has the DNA TGCGCCAGCAGCCAAGATCATGGGACTAGTCACAATGAGCAGTTCTTC. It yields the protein CASSQDHGTSHNEQFF.

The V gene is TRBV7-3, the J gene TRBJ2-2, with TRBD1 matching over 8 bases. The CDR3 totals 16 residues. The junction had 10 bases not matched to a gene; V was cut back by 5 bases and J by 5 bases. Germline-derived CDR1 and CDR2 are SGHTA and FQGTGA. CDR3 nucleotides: TGTGCCAGCAGCCCACCCGGGACAGGCGCGACCGGGGAGCTGTTTTTT. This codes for CASSPPGTGATGELFF.

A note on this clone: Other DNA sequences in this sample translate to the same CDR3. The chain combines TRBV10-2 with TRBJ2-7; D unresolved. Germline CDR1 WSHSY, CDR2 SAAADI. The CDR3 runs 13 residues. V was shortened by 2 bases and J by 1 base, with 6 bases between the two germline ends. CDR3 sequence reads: CASSEAVSYEQYF. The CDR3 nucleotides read TGCGCCAGCAGTGAGGCCGTATCCTACGAGCAGTACTTC.